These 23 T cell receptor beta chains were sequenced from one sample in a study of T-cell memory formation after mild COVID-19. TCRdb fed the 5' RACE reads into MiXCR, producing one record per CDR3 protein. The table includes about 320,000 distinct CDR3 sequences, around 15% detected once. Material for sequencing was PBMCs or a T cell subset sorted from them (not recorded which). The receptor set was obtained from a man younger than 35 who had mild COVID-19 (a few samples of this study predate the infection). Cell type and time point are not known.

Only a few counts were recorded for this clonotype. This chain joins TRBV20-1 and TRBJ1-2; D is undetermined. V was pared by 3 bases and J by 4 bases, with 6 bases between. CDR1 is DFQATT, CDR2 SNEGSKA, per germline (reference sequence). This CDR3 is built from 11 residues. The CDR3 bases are TGCAGTGCTAGTTTGGGCTATGGCTACACCTTC. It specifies CSASLGYGYTF.

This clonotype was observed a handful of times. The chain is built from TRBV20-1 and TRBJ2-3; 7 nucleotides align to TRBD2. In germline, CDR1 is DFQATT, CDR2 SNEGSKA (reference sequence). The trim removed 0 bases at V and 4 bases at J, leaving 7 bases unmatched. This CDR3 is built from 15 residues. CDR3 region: CSARDRQGGSDTQYF. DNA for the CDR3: TGCAGTGCTAGAGATAGGCAGGGAGGGTCAGATACGCAGTATTTT.

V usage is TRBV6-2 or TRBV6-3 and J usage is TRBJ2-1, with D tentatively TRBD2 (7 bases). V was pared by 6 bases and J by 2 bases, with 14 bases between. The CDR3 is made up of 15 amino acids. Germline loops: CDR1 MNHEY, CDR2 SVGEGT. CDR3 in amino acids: CASRWGGPPYNEQFF. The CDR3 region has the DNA TGTGCCAGCAGGTGGGGGGGGCCCCCCTACAATGAGCAGTTCTTC.

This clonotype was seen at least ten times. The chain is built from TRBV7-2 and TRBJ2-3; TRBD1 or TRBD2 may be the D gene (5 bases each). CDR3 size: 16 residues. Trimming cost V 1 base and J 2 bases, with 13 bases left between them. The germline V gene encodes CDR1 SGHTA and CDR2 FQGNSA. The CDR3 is CASSLVGGQATDTQYF. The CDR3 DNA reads TGTGCCAGCAGCTTAGTAGGAGGACAAGCCACAGATACGCAGTATTTT.

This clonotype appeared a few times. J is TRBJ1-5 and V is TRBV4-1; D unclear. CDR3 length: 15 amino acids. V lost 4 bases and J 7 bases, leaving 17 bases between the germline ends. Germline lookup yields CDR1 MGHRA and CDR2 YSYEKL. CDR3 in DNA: TGCGCCAGCAGCCGGTCCACGAACAGCGTCCAGCCCCAGCATTTT. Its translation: CASSRSTNSVQPQHF.

The CDR3 bases are TGTGCCAGCAGTAGACCGCACGGCGAGCAGTTCTTC. It codes for CASSRPHGEQFF. The chain uses TRBV6-2 or TRBV6-3 and TRBJ2-1; D gene ambiguous. Germline V gene data show CDR1 as MNHEY and CDR2 as SVGEGT. The CDR3 extends over 12 amino acids. V was cut by 5 bases and J by 10 bases, with 12 bases left in between.

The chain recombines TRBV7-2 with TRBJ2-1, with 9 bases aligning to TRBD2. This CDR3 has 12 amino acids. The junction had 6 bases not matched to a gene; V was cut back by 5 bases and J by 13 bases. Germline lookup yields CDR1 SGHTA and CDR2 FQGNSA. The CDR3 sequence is CASSLSGTSQFF. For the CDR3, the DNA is TGTGCCAGCAGCCTGTCCGGGACTAGCCAGTTCTTC.

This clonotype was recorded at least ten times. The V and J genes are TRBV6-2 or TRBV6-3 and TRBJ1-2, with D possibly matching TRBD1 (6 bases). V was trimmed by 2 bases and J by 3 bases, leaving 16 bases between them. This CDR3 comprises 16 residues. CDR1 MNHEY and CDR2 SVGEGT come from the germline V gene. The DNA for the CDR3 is TGTGCCAGCAGTTACGGGCCCTCCTGGACAGACTATGGCTACACCTTC. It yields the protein CASSYGPSWTDYGYTF.

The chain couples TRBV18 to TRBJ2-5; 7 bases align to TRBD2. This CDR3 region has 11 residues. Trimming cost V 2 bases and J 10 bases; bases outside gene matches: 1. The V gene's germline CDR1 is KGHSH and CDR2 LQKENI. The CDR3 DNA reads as TGTGCCAGCTCACCAGGGGAGGGCCAGTACTTC. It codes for CASSPGEGQYF.

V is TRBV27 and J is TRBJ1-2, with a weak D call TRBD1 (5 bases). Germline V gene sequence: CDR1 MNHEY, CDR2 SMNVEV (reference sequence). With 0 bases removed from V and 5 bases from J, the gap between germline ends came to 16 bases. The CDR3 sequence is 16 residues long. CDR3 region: CASSLSKKGSFYGYTF. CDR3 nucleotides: TGTGCCAGCAGTTTATCGAAGAAGGGGAGTTTTTATGGCTACACCTTC.

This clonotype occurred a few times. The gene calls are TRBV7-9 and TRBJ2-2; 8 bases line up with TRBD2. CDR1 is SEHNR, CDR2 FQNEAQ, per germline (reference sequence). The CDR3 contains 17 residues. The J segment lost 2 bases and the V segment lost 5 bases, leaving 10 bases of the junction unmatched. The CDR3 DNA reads TGTGCCAGCAGCGCCAGCCCCAGCGGGGGAAACACCGGGGAGCTGTTTTTT. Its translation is CASSASPSGGNTGELFF.

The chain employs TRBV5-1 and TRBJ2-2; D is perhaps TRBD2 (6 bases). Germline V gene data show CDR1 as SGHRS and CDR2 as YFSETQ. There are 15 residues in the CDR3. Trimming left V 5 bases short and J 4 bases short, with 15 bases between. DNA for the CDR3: TGCGCCAGCAGTTGGAGGGATTCGGCCACCGGGGAGCTGTTTTTT. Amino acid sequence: CASSWRDSATGELFF. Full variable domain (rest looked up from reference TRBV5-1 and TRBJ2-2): KAGVTQTPRYLIKTRGQQVTLSCSPISGHRSVSWYQQTPGQGLQFLFEYFSETQRNKGNFPGRFSGRQFSNSRSEMNVSTLELGDSALYLCASSWRDSATGELFFGEGSRLTVL.

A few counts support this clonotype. The chain's CDR3 is CASSLGSGGVYNEQFF. The CDR3 DNA reads as TGTGCCAGCAGTTTAGGTAGCGGGGGGGTCTACAATGAGCAGTTCTTC. The chain employs TRBV12-3 or TRBV12-4 and TRBJ2-1; 11 bases fit TRBD2. CDR3 length: 16 amino acids. V shed 1 base, J shed 3 bases, and the junction held 2 bases outside the gene matches.

In DNA, the CDR3 is TGTGCCAGCAGCGTAGCTAGCGGGGGGGCAAACGAGCAGTACGTC. Protein: CASSVASGGANEQYV. The chain couples TRBV9 to TRBJ2-7, with 12 bases lining up with TRBD2. The J segment lost 5 bases and the V segment lost 0 bases, leaving 3 bases of the junction unmatched. Looked up from germline, CDR1 is SGDLS and CDR2 is YYNGEE. There are 15 residues in the CDR3.

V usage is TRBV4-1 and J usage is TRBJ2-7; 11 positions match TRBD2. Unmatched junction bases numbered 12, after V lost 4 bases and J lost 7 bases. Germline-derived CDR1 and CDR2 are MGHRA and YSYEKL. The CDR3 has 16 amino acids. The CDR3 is CASSPPLLAGAGEQYF. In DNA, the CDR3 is TGCGCCAGCAGCCCCCCCCTACTAGCGGGGGCCGGTGAGCAGTACTTC.

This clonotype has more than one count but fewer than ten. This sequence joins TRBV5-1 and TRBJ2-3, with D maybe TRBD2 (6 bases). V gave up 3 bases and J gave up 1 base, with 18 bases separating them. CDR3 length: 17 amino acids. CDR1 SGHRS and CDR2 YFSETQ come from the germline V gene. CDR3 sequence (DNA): TGCGCCAGCAGCTGGCTGACGGCGGGACTGGGCACAGATACGCAGTATTTT. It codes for CASSWLTAGLGTDTQYF.

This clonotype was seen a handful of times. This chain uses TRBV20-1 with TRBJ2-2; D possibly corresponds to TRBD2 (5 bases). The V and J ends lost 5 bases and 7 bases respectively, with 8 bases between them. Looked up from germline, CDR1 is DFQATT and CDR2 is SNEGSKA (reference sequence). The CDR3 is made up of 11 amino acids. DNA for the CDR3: TGCAGTGCTGGTCGGGGCGGGGAGCTGTTTTTT. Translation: CSAGRGGELFF.

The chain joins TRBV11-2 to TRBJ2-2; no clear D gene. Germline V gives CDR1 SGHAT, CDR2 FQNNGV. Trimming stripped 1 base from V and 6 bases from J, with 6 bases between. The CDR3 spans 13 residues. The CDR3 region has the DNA TGTGCCAGCAGCTTAGTGTACGCCGGGGAGCTGTTTTTT. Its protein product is CASSLVYAGELFF. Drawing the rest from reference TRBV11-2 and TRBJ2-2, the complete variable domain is EAGVAQSPRYKIIEKRQSVAFWCNPISGHATLYWYQQILGQGPKLLIQFQNNGVVDDSQLPKDRFSAERLKGVDSTLKIQPAKLEDSAVYLCASSLVYAGELFFGEGSRLTVL.

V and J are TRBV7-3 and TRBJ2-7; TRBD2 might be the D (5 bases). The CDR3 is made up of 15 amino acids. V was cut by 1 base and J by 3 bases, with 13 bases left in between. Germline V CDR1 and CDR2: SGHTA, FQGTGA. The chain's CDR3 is CASSLIGTGIYEQYF. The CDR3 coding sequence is TGTGCCAGCAGCTTAATCGGCACGGGGATCTACGAGCAGTACTTC.

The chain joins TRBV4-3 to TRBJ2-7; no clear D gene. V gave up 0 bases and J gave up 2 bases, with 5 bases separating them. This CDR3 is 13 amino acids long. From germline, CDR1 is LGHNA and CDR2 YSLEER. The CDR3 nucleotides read TGCGCCAGCAGCCAAGAAATGGCCTACGAGCAGTACTTC. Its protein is CASSQEMAYEQYF.

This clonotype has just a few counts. The CDR3 DNA follows: TGTGCCAGCACCCTATCTGGTTCGGATTCACCCCTCCACTTT. This gives the protein CASTLSGSDSPLHF. The rearrangement joins TRBV6-6 to TRBJ1-6; D is ambiguous. Germline CDR1 reads MNHNY; CDR2 reads SVGAGI (reference sequence). Trimming cost V 7 bases and J 8 bases, with 15 bases left between them. The CDR3 loop spans 14 amino acids.

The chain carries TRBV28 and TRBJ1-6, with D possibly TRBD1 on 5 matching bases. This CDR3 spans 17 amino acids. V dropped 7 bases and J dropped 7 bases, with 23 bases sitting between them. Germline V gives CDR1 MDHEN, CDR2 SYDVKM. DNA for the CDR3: TGTGCCAGCACCGCTTCCGGGGCCACCAGCTTAAATTCACCCCTCCACTTT. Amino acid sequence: CASTASGATSLNSPLHF.

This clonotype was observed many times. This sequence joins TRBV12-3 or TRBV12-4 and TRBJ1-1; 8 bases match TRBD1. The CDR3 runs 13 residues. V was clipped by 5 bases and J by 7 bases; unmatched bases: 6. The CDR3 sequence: CASSTTGALEAFF. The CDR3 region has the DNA TGTGCCAGCAGTACGACAGGGGCTCTTGAAGCTTTCTTT.